The present T cell receptor beta chain was sequenced within a study of cytotoxic CD8 clonotypes in ibrutinib-treated CLL. Overall study: After median 68 months, roughly 15 stayed in remission, about 12 progressed; responses approximately 24 partial, 2 complete.

Comments on this clone: The antigen remains undetermined.

Findings and caveats of the study: Clonality was elevated at ibrutinib response and had returned toward baseline at progression.

The assay was immunoSEQ multiplex PCR, and TCRdb's table has in-frame clones only and misses some. The sample yields approximately 29,000 clones, around three fifths seen once. This CDR3 is built from 12 residues. Trimming cost V 0 bases and J 6 bases, with 4 bases left between them. From germline, CDR1 is LNHNV and CDR2 YYDKDF (reference sequence). The sequences come from PBMCs, collected before ibrutinib treatment. The TCR originated in a human donor with chronic lymphocytic leukemia. This chain uses TRBV15 with TRBJ2-3; D is ambiguous. In DNA form, the CDR3 reads TGTGCCACCAGCAGAGAGTGGGATACGCAGTATTTT. Its protein product is CATSREWDTQYF.